Detailed here is one T cell receptor beta chain. This clone was counted between two and nine times. This receptor's antigen is unknown. No per-base quality is available; no much larger clone lies one base away. In total, just over 650 healthy bone marrow donors made up the cohort. At the time of sampling, all cohort members were nominally healthy, though unrecorded immune exposures were likely present. The donor was CMV seropositive and was included in the group of 250 to 300 seropositive cohort members. Each donor provided a peripheral blood sample, and peripheral blood mononuclear cells were used for TCR beta sequencing. Genomic DNA was extracted from the blood cell samples with the Qiagen DNeasy Blood Extraction Kit. V is trimmed back by 4 bases and J by 4 bases, and the junction contains 8 bases that no gene match accounts for. The germline V gene specifies SGDLS as CDR1 and YYNGEE as CDR2. Reading from cysteine to phenylalanine, the CDR3 counts 15 amino acids. Only CDR3 DNA remains: 45 bases, in frame from the first base.

The entry originates in a study of cytomegalovirus exposure and HLA in healthy donors (dated by TCRdb to 2015 to 2018). A note on the overall study: An earlier analysis of 587 of the donors reported about 300 Gb of sequence data and 117 million unique TCR beta sequences obtained from some 200 million T cells. An early release that covered 500 to 800 HLA-typed donors contained 300 to 350 gigabases of sequencing data and 75 million to 100 million unique TCR sequences. The genetic ancestry cluster associated with self-reported Caucasian donors included 80% to 90% of the 300 to 400 genotyped donors. The study aimed to test whether signatures of past pathogen exposure could be identified by cataloging public T cell receptors. The study used immunosequencing to profile the T cell repertoires of several hundred subjects and linked those repertoires to cytomegalovirus serostatus. Besides the first cohort of 550 to 750 subjects, a separate validation cohort made up of 120 different subjects was used. To predict cytomegalovirus infection status, the study brought together high-throughput TCR immunosequencing, statistical association of individual TCRs with disease status, and machine learning. A later analysis re-analyzed previously published TCR beta repertoires from hundreds of donors and added high-resolution HLA genotyping to study TCR occurrence patterns. Rather than using new phenotypic data, the later analysis identified candidate immune exposures from TCR beta sequences and from how often those sequences occurred across donors. To decide whether each TCR beta V gene segment behaved as functional or pseudogenic, an earlier analysis of some 600 of the donors relied on high-throughput TCR beta sequencing. Alongside the repertoire data, information on donor age, sex, ethnicity and CMV serostatus was compiled. A later genetic analysis took genome-wide SNP genotypes for about 55% of the 666 donors and used that subset as a discovery cohort. Every discovery cohort repertoire had been produced on one sequencing platform. HLA typing included class I and class II loci at four-digit resolution. The number of donors typed differed by locus, with roughly 620-630 for A, B, C, DRB1 and DQB1, 522 for DQA1, some 570 for DPA1, and around 460 for DPB1. Several DR-DQ haplotypes were handled as single units for association and clustering because linkage in the cohort was strong. On average, 235,054 unique TCR beta nucleotide sequences were sequenced per donor among 300 to 500 genotyped donors of the cohort, with 15% to 20% of those sequences being non-productive.

The library was generated by the immunoSEQ multiplex PCR assay. The multiplex PCR relied on a mix of 60 forward primers for TCR Vbeta segments and 13 reverse primers for TCR Jbeta segments. The CDR3 region of rearranged TCR beta genes was amplified from genomic DNA with a multiplex PCR assay. Amplified TCR beta libraries were sequenced as 87-base-pair reads on the Illumina HiSeq System. As for the original processing: A later analysis tallied roughly 76 million unique TCR beta chains across the 640 or so repertoires, and 10 million to 11 million of those chains were shared by two or more donors. A nearest-neighbor algorithm error-corrected the raw reads and collapsed the reads into unique sequences, merging closely related sequences to remove PCR and sequencing errors. Alignment of CDR3 sequences to IMGT reference sequences was used to assign V, D and J gene segments. For a sequence to be retained, a match of at least six nucleotides was required to both a V gene segment and a J gene segment. A rearrangement was called productive if the CDR3 had no stop codons and remained in frame with V and J, and every other rearrangement was called non-productive. Following IMGT convention, CDR3 was defined as the stretch from the second conserved V-encoded cysteine up to the conserved J-encoded phenylalanine. In an earlier analysis of around 570 of the donors, sequences lacking an unambiguous match to a single V gene segment were excluded. In an earlier analysis of 450 to 700 of the donors, V segments were called functional above 56.7% productive rearrangements and were called segregating when the between-donor standard deviation exceeded 5%. A statistical classification framework was built for diagnosing cytomegalovirus status from the catalog of TCR beta chain sequences. In a later analysis, V and J genes were assigned by comparing TCR nucleotide sequences against IMGT/GENE-DB human TR gene sequences. In a later analysis, CDR3 sequences and most-parsimonious VDJ recombination scenarios were assigned using the TCRdist pipeline. In a later analysis, each TCR beta chain was defined by its CDR3 amino acid sequence together with its V-gene family, and reads lacking a unique V-gene family were excluded. As a way to deal with suspected cross-contamination and a sequencing artifact, a later analysis dropped 640 or so nucleotide sequences that were highly shared and had low generation probability. For each public chain, a later analysis derived a clonal expansion index from normalized ranks of inferred template counts within each repertoire. In a later analysis, generation probabilities were computed using a VDJ recombination model fitted to out-of-frame rearrangements, and the results were checked against IGoR. Hypergeometric tests were used in a later analysis to score TCR-TCR, TCR-HLA and TCR-CMV co-occurrence, with a repertoire-size bias correction applied to the TCR pairs. To estimate false discovery rates, a later analysis permuted the HLA or CMV assignments 20 times. In a later analysis, co-occurring TCRs were grouped using DBSCAN, with TCRdist sequence similarity added in when clustering inside HLA-allele-positive subsets. Repertoires with fewer than 30,000 or more than 120,000 public chains, plus five repertoires with anomalous nucleotide sharing, were excluded from co-occurrence clustering. The immuneACCESS repertoire file appears here via TCRdb, limited to in-frame rearrangements. These files lack a portion of the clones; in checked studies, under half of the deficit traces to unresolved V genes, and the cause of the others is not known. V and J calls plus clone size are reproduced from that table; the DNA served to infer D and trimming. The sample has over 60,000 clones on record, under 80% of them singletons. In total, the top ten clones hold 14% of the sample.

Broader findings and caveats from the paper: Because HLA typing was missing for some donors at each locus, association tests included only the typed subset. When HLA alleles, especially DR and DQ, strongly co-occurred, TCR associations were difficult to assign to individual alleles. Roughly uniform sequencing depth across donors was assumed in presence/absence analyses, although this assumption may not hold. The only immune exposure information available for the cohort was CMV serostatus. An association between a missense DCLRE1C variant and V-gene and J-gene trimming of TCR beta chains was found in a later genetic analysis and replicated in an independent cohort. The classifier was reported to diagnose cytomegalovirus status with high specificity and sensitivity in both the original and validation cohorts. Some IMGT-functional V segments, including TRBV6-2 and TRBV6-3, could not be told apart with the 87-base-pair reads, so those segments were excluded. In vitro tests confirmed that a few of the cytomegalovirus-associated TCR beta chains recognize cytomegalovirus antigens. Correlated functional status among segregating V segments might be attributable to linkage disequilibrium, but an unknown experimental factor could not be ruled out. A group of highly shared sequence variants was considered likely to be a technical artifact of the sequencing pipeline. In the study, 164 TCR beta chains were listed as associated with cytomegalovirus. Specific HLA alleles were associated with over 15,000 TCR beta sequences at a false discovery rate of 0.05 in a later analysis. A later analysis found that TCR association rates varied across HLA loci, with DRB1 alleles showing the most associated TCRs and HLA-C alleles the fewest. Most CMV-associated TCR beta chains appeared to be HLA-restricted in a later analysis, and the HLA associations seemed to be driven largely by CMV exposure. Compared with equally common non-associated chains, HLA-associated TCR beta chains in a later analysis were more clonally expanded and had lower generation probabilities. The authors suggested that the approach could potentially be extended to other disease states and immunological phenotypes. The cohort was sequenced for TCR beta chains only, and without alpha or paired-chain data the features that could be detected were limited. Compared with the roughly 700-donor mean, donors in an Asian-associated ancestry cluster had fewer N-insertions in productive TCRs, according to a later genetic analysis. A further reported finding was that TCR beta sequences accurately predicted the HLA-A and HLA-B alleles for most subjects in the first cohort. Across donors, most TCR sequences were observed very rarely, whereas some public TCRs were present in many individuals. Several of the top co-occurrence clusters appeared to be linked to parvovirus B19, influenza, CMV and Epstein-Barr virus, according to a later analysis. Because counts were too low, approximately 18 rarely observed V segments, including chromosome 9 orphons, were excluded from the earlier analysis of 500 to 700 of the donors. An earlier analysis of approximately 540 of the donors showed that most TCR beta V segments appeared in productive rearrangements either about 87% or about 30% of the time, which broadly matched IMGT annotations.

Sequenced sample: PBMCs. In this chain, TRBV9 is recombined with TRBJ1-1; 9 junctional bases match TRBD1. The TCR was taken from a male donor in good health and CMV-seropositive. In nucleotides, the sequence is TGTGCCAGCAGCCCCTCCGGGACAGGGTTCACTGAAGCTTTCTTT. Its protein product is CASSPSGTGFTEAFF.